This is a list of T cell receptor beta chains from one sample in a study of identical twins. TCRdb passed the 5' RACE reads through MiXCR, listing each CDR3 protein once. The sample lists around 960,000 distinct CDR3 sequences; around 12% were seen once. The sample also formed part of further work on yellow fever vaccine responses in identical twins.

Input material: PBMCs. Every receptor here comes from a woman under 30 in good health. CDR3s include the opening cysteine and the closing phenylalanine or tryptophan. D genes are given only for firm matches. Size values are once, few and many counts, or a class for expanded clones, and some rows have none.

D,size,J,V,CDR3,DNA
.,.,TRBJ1-1,TRBV7-9,CATRLGVEAFF,TGTGCCACTCGCCTAGGCGTCGAAGCTTTCTTT
.,few,TRBJ2-5,TRBV7-7,CASSLKTGGVSETQYF,TGTGCCAGCAGCTTAAAGACAGGAGGGGTGTCAGAGACCCAGTACTTC
.,.,TRBJ1-5,TRBV27,CASSLWGAHLSNQPQHF,TGTGCCAGCAGTTTATGGGGGGCCCATCTCAGCAATCAGCCCCAGCATTTT
.,.,TRBJ2-7,TRBV29-1,CSVVPVASYEQYF,TGCAGCGTTGTACCCGTTGCTTCCTACGAGCAGTACTTC
TRBD1,.,TRBJ2-7,TRBV28,CASSINRGLYEQYF,TGTGCCAGCAGTATCAACAGGGGGCTCTACGAGCAGTACTTC
TRBD1,few,TRBJ2-7,TRBV29-1,CSVEGQENYEQYF,TGCAGCGTTGAGGGACAGGAGAACTACGAGCAGTACTTC
TRBD1,.,TRBJ2-1,TRBV5-1,CASSLSQGSVTYNEQFF,TGCGCCAGCAGCTTGTCACAGGGGAGTGTTACCTACAATGAGCAGTTCTTC
TRBD1,.,TRBJ2-4,TRBV7-8,CASSYYRGPGNIQYF,TGTGCCAGCAGCTACTACAGGGGGCCGGGAAACATTCAGTACTTC
.,many,TRBJ1-5,TRBV12-3/TRBV12-4,CASSLLQGQPQHF,TGTGCCAGCAGTTTACTACAGGGTCAGCCCCAGCATTTT
TRBD2,.,TRBJ2-7,TRBV20-1,CSARAGGRSSYEQYF,TGCAGTGCTAGGGCCGGCGGGAGGAGCTCCTACGAGCAGTACTTC
TRBD1,many,TRBJ2-3,TRBV6-2/TRBV6-3,CASSFRQGRDTQYF,TGTGCCAGCAGTTTTCGACAGGGGAGAGATACGCAGTATTTT
TRBD1,many,TRBJ2-7,TRBV10-3,CAILGDRDYEQYF,TGTGCCATCCTCGGGGACAGGGACTACGAGCAGTACTTC
.,.,TRBJ1-5,TRBV20-1,CSASDGSDQPQHF,TGCAGTGCTAGTGACGGATCAGATCAGCCCCAGCATTTT
.,few,TRBJ1-1,TRBV20-1,CSASLRQMNTEAFF,TGCAGTGCTAGTCTTCGACAGATGAACACTGAAGCTTTCTTT
TRBD2,few,TRBJ2-4,TRBV7-9,CASSPRTGGAKNIQYF,TGTGCCAGCAGCCCCCGGACGGGGGGAGCCAAAAACATTCAGTACTTC
TRBD2,few,TRBJ2-3,TRBV12-3/TRBV12-4,CASSQDGTSGGTDTQYF,TGTGCCAGCAGCCAGGATGGGACTAGCGGGGGCACAGATACGCAGTATTTT
TRBD2,few,TRBJ2-1,TRBV4-1,CASSQVGLADNEQFF,TGCGCCAGCAGCCAAGTGGGGCTAGCGGATAATGAGCAGTTCTTC
.,many,TRBJ2-7,TRBV12-3/TRBV12-4,CASSPEDSYEQYF,TGTGCCAGCAGTCCGGAGGACAGCTACGAGCAGTACTTC
TRBD1,few,TRBJ2-7,TRBV20-1,CSVGTGPYEQYF,TGCAGTGTTGGGACAGGGCCCTACGAGCAGTACTTC
.,.,TRBJ2-7,TRBV5-6,CASSSSVPYEQYF,TGTGCCAGCAGCTCCAGTGTGCCTTACGAGCAGTACTTC
.,.,TRBJ2-4,TRBV29-1,CSVGGNIQYF,TGCAGCGTTGGCGGGAACATTCAGTACTTC
.,few,TRBJ2-7,TRBV14,CASSQWGRTYEQYF,TGTGCCAGCAGCCAATGGGGCCGGACCTACGAGCAGTACTTC
.,few,TRBJ1-4,TRBV11-2,CASSPDAMGPTTNEKLFF,TGTGCCAGCAGCCCCGACGCCATGGGGCCAACAACTAATGAAAAACTGTTTTTT
.,.,TRBJ2-5,TRBV19,CASRRQHQETQYF,TGTGCCAGTAGGAGGCAGCACCAAGAGACCCAGTACTTC
TRBD2,.,TRBJ2-7,TRBV7-9,CASSPLTERESSYEQYF,TGTGCCAGCAGCCCATTAACGGAGCGGGAGAGCTCCTACGAGCAGTACTTC
.,.,TRBJ2-1,TRBV24-1,CATSDPLGGLGVNEQFF,TGTGCCACCAGTGACCCACTCGGGGGTCTAGGGGTGAATGAGCAGTTCTTC
.,.,TRBJ1-2,TRBV20-1,CSASRSDGYTF,TGCAGTGCTAGTCGGTCCGATGGCTACACCTTC
.,many,TRBJ2-1,TRBV24-1,CATSEGGAPYNEQFF,TGTGCCACCAGTGAGGGGGGGGCCCCCTACAATGAGCAGTTCTTC
.,.,TRBJ1-1,TRBV3-1,CASSQFLGGTKNTEAFF,TGTGCCAGCAGCCAGTTCTTGGGGGGTACCAAGAACACTGAAGCTTTCTTT
.,few,TRBJ2-2,TRBV20-1,CSAPPRGAGELFF,TGCAGTGCCCCCCCTCGGGGAGCCGGGGAGCTGTTTTTT
.,.,TRBJ1-1,TRBV6-2/TRBV6-3,CASSNGPPNTEAFF,TGTGCCAGCAGTAATGGCCCTCCGAACACTGAAGCTTTCTTT
.,.,TRBJ1-2,TRBV12-3/TRBV12-4,CASSLDFYGYTF,TGTGCCAGCAGTTTGGATTTCTATGGCTACACCTTC
.,.,TRBJ2-1,TRBV6-1,CASKWDFNEQFF,TGTGCCAGCAAATGGGACTTTAATGAGCAGTTCTTC
TRBD2,.,TRBJ2-6,TRBV19,CASSIEGLAGGLSGANVLTF,TGTGCCAGTAGTATAGAAGGACTAGCGGGAGGGCTATCTGGGGCCAACGTCCTGACTTTC
.,many,TRBJ2-1,TRBV11-2,CASSWRDPLDEQFF,TGTGCCAGCAGCTGGCGGGACCCCTTGGATGAGCAGTTCTTC
.,.,TRBJ2-3,TRBV6-6,CASSPLFTDTQYF,TGTGCCAGCAGTCCCCTGTTCACAGATACGCAGTATTTT
TRBD2,.,TRBJ2-5,TRBV4-1,CASSQEGAWTSVKETQYF,TGCGCCAGCAGCCAAGAGGGGGCATGGACTAGCGTGAAAGAGACCCAGTACTTC
TRBD2,few,TRBJ2-2,TRBV12-3/TRBV12-4,CASSLGGRDTGELFF,TGTGCCAGCAGTTTGGGCGGGAGGGACACCGGGGAGCTGTTTTTT
TRBD1,many,TRBJ1-1,TRBV19,CASSSTGGTEAFF,TGTGCCAGCAGCTCGACAGGGGGCACTGAAGCTTTCTTT
.,few,TRBJ1-6,TRBV6-5,CASSYPGTYNSPLHF,TGTGCCAGCAGTTACCCGGGAACCTATAATTCACCCCTCCACTTT
TRBD1,.,TRBJ2-7,TRBV6-1,CASREGQGASYEQYF,TGTGCCAGCAGGGAGGGACAGGGGGCCTCCTACGAGCAGTACTTC
.,.,TRBJ2-7,TRBV14,CASSPGPRVEQYF,TGTGCCAGCAGTCCGGGACCCAGGGTCGAGCAGTACTTC
.,.,TRBJ2-1,TRBV2,CASMEPRVIADNEQFF,TGTGCCAGCATGGAACCGAGGGTTATTGCCGACAATGAGCAGTTCTTC
TRBD1,many,TRBJ2-1,TRBV5-4,CASSQTGGEQFF,TGTGCCAGCAGCCAGACAGGGGGTGAGCAGTTCTTC
TRBD2,.,TRBJ2-1,TRBV19,CASSIASGRLIGNEQFF,TGTGCCAGTAGTATCGCTAGCGGGAGGCTTATAGGCAATGAGCAGTTCTTC
TRBD2,many,TRBJ2-2,TRBV6-1,CASSPRTSGVNTGELFF,TGTGCCAGCAGTCCTCGGACTAGCGGGGTCAACACCGGGGAGCTGTTTTTT
TRBD2,few,TRBJ2-2,TRBV11-1,CASSGPGTSGSRTGELFF,TGTGCCAGCAGCGGACCCGGGACTAGCGGGAGTAGGACCGGGGAGCTGTTTTTT
.,.,TRBJ1-1,TRBV25-1,CASSSPGGSTEAFF,TGTGCCAGCTCCTCTCCGGGGGGGAGCACTGAAGCTTTCTTT